The 30 T cell receptor beta chains below were found in one sample sequenced in a study of blood T cell repertoires in COVID-19. Sequencing used immunoSEQ multiplex PCR; TCRdb keeps in-frame clones, though not all of them. The table lists some 120,000 clones, around four fifths of them singletons. The sequenced material came from peripheral blood. These receptors came from a human donor in a cohort sampled during active COVID-19.

This chain joins TRBV5-4 and TRBJ2-1, with a tentative D call TRBD1 (7 bases). The V end lost 5 bases, the J end lost 12 bases, and 24 bases lay between the germline ends. The germline V gene encodes CDR1 SGHNT and CDR2 YYREEE (reference sequence). CDR3 size: 15 residues. The CDR3 reads CASSRRTGTLGGQFF. In nucleotides, the CDR3 is TGTGCCAGCAGTCGTCGGACAGGTACCTTGGGGGGGCAGTTCTTC.

The rearrangement uses TRBV7-2 and TRBJ2-1; D is unresolved. This CDR3 is built from 11 residues. With 8 bases removed from V and 7 bases from J, the gap between germline ends came to 9 bases. Germline V CDR1 and CDR2: SGHTA, FQGNSA. As DNA, the CDR3 is TGTGCCAGCCGTTTTTTTAATGAGCAGTTCTTC. Encoded protein: CASRFFNEQFF.

V gene TRBV4-2 combines with J gene TRBJ2-7, with 10 bases lining up with TRBD2. This CDR3 has 15 amino acids. Germline lookup yields CDR1 LGHNA and CDR2 YNFKEQ. V lost 4 bases, J lost 3 bases, and 6 bases stayed unmatched. The CDR3 loop is CASSLRTSGGYEQYF. The DNA of the CDR3 is TGTGCCAGCAGCCTACGGACTAGCGGAGGCTACGAGCAGTACTTC.

V usage is TRBV19 and J usage is TRBJ2-1; TRBD2 agrees at 8 bases. The CDR3 totals 16 residues. With 9 bases clipped from V and 3 bases from J, the junction kept 13 bases outside the gene matches. Germline V gene data show CDR1 as LNHDA and CDR2 as SQIVND (reference sequence). The CDR3 region has the DNA TGTGCCAGCATGCCCAATCCCGGGACTAGCTACAATGAGCAGTTCTTC. Its translation is CASMPNPGTSYNEQFF.

The chain joins TRBV6-5 to TRBJ1-1; 11 nucleotides align to TRBD1. Germline V gene lookup returns CDR1 MNHEY and CDR2 SVGAGI. This CDR3 spans 14 amino acids. With V trimmed by 7 bases and J by 5 bases, 6 bases remained unmatched. The CDR3 DNA reads TGTGCCAGCACCCCGGGACAGGGGGTGACTGAAGCTTTCTTT. This encodes CASTPGQGVTEAFF.

The J gene is TRBJ1-4, the V gene TRBV5-3; no definite D call. TRBV5-3 has ORF status, its function being uncertain. CDR3 length: 15 residues. The ends were cut back, 3 bases at V and 6 bases at J, with 15 bases in the middle. This CDR3 reads CARSCPSSWYEKLFF. CDR3 in DNA: TGTGCCAGAAGCTGCCCTAGCTCTTGGTATGAAAAACTGTTTTTT.

V is TRBV7-3 and J is TRBJ2-3, with 10 nucleotides matching TRBD2. The J segment lost 3 bases and the V segment lost 5 bases, leaving 5 bases of the junction unmatched. The CDR3 has 15 amino acids. Per the germline V gene, CDR1 is SGHTA and CDR2 is FQGTGA. This CDR3 reads CASSKFSGGTDTQYF. As DNA, the CDR3 is TGTGCCAGCAGCAAATTTAGCGGGGGGACAGATACGCAGTATTTT.

The chain combines TRBV2 with TRBJ2-7; TRBD1 aligns across 7 bases. Unmatched junction bases numbered 9, after V lost 6 bases and J lost 1 base. The CDR3 is made up of 15 amino acids. Germline loops: CDR1 SNHLY, CDR2 FYNNEI. The CDR3 loop reads CASRGDSVGSYEQYF. CDR3 sequence (DNA): TGTGCCAGCAGGGGGGACAGCGTGGGATCCTACGAGCAGTACTTC.

This chain links TRBV30 with TRBJ1-5, with 8 bases that match TRBD1. The CDR3 consists of 14 residues. V was clipped by 3 bases and J by 7 bases; unmatched bases: 8. Per germline, CDR1 GTSNPN and CDR2 SVGIG (reference sequence). CDR3 DNA sequence: TGTGCCTGGAGCGGGACAGGAACACGCCAGCCCCAGCATTTT. It is translated as CAWSGTGTRQPQHF.

The CDR3 region is CASSVGTLAGDEQFF. CDR3 DNA sequence: TGTGCCAGCAGCGTAGGTACGCTAGCGGGAGATGAGCAGTTCTTC. The rearrangement joins TRBV9 to TRBJ2-1, with 10 positions matching TRBD2. This CDR3 comprises 15 residues. Per the germline V gene, CDR1 is SGDLS and CDR2 is YYNGEE. After removal of 0 bases from V and 8 bases from J, the junction contained 5 bases not matched to a gene.

The rearrangement joins TRBV11-2 to TRBJ2-7, with 8 bases aligning to TRBD2. Germline V gives CDR1 SGHAT, CDR2 FQNNGV. The CDR3 is 15 amino acids. With 5 bases clipped from V and 0 bases from J, the junction kept 6 bases outside the gene matches. The CDR3 loop is CASSRTSGSSYEQYF. CDR3 sequence (DNA): TGTGCCAGCAGCCGAACTAGCGGAAGCTCCTACGAGCAGTACTTC. Together with reference TRBV11-2 and TRBJ2-7, the CDR3 gives the full variable domain: EAGVAQSPRYKIIEKRQSVAFWCNPISGHATLYWYQQILGQGPKLLIQFQNNGVVDDSQLPKDRFSAERLKGVDSTLKIQPAKLEDSAVYLCASSRTSGSSYEQYFGPGTRLTVT.

The genes are TRBV27 and TRBJ2-5, with D possibly TRBD1 on 6 matching bases. The CDR3 consists of 17 residues. Germline V CDR1 and CDR2: MNHEY, SMNVEV (reference sequence). The V and J ends lost 2 bases and 2 bases respectively, with 18 bases between them. This chain's CDR3 is CASSLRVTRGQQETQYF. CDR3 coding DNA: TGTGCCAGCAGTTTACGGGTAACCAGGGGCCAGCAAGAGACCCAGTACTTC.

The V gene is TRBV11-2, the J gene TRBJ2-1; D is uncertain. The CDR3 covers 17 residues. V was clipped by 6 bases and J by 1 base, with 19 bases between them. In germline, CDR1 is SGHAT, CDR2 FQNNGV. The CDR3: CASRPNEAPRSYNEQFF. In DNA form, the CDR3 reads TGTGCCAGCAGACCAAATGAGGCTCCCCGGTCCTACAATGAGCAGTTCTTC.

This clone was detected only once. The rearrangement uses TRBV28 and TRBJ2-7, with a possible D match to TRBD2 (6 bases). Germline V gene sequence: CDR1 MDHEN, CDR2 SYDVKM. The CDR3 contains 13 residues. With 7 bases removed from V and 2 bases from J, the gap between germline ends came to 12 bases. DNA for the CDR3: TGTGCCAGCAACGGAGGGGCCCCCTACGAGCAGTACTTC. The encoded protein is CASNGGAPYEQYF.

J is TRBJ1-1 and V is TRBV7-2; the D is unclear. Trimming left V 5 bases short and J 0 bases short, with 10 bases between. The CDR3 has 14 residues. Germline assignment: CDR1 SGHTA and CDR2 FQGNSA. The CDR3 region has the DNA TGTGCCAGCAGCACCGGTGGAGTGAACACTGAAGCTTTCTTT. Residues: CASSTGGVNTEAFF.

The rearrangement joins TRBV21-1 to TRBJ1-5; the table's D gene call, TRBD1, was not cross checked with the DNA. TRBV21-1 represents a pseudogene. This CDR3 is built from 16 residues. The CDR3 is CASSKARTGQHQPQHF. Here the CDR3 DNA reads TGTGCCAGCAGCAAAGCCCGGACAGGGCAACATCAGCCCCAGCATTTT.

The chain is built from TRBV27 and TRBJ1-5; no reliable D call. The ends were cut back, 2 bases at V and 0 bases at J, with 2 bases in the middle. Germline values: CDR1 MNHEY, CDR2 SMNVEV (reference sequence). This CDR3 has 13 residues. As DNA, the CDR3 is TGTGCCAGCAGTTTACATAGCAATCAGCCCCAGCATTTT. It yields the protein CASSLHSNQPQHF.

J is TRBJ2-1 and V is TRBV24-1, with 8 bases fitting TRBD2. CDR1 KGHDR and CDR2 SFDVKD come from the germline V gene. Germline trimming cut 0 bases from V and 0 bases from J; bases unmatched to any gene: 0. The CDR3 extends over 16 amino acids. The CDR3 nucleotides are TGTGCCACCAGTGATTTGAGCGGGGGCTCCTACAATGAGCAGTTCTTC. It specifies CATSDLSGGSYNEQFF.

V and J are TRBV9 and TRBJ1-1; 7 positions agree with TRBD1. The CDR3 has 15 residues. Germline CDR1 and CDR2: SGDLS and YYNGEE. V gave up 3 bases and J gave up 1 base; unmatched junction bases: 6. The CDR3 region is CASSASGQTNTEAFF. In DNA, the CDR3 is TGTGCCAGCAGCGCGTCGGGACAGACGAACACTGAAGCTTTCTTT.

The genes are TRBV27 and TRBJ2-2, with D perhaps TRBD2 (5 bases). Between the trimmed V and J ends, which lost 2 bases and 0 bases, there was a span of 7 bases. Germline V gene sequence: CDR1 MNHEY, CDR2 SMNVEV (reference sequence). The CDR3 consists of 15 residues. The CDR3 sequence is CASSLIGANTGELFF. The CDR3 nucleotides are TGTGCCAGCAGTTTAATCGGGGCGAACACCGGGGAGCTGTTTTTT.

The J gene is TRBJ2-7, the V gene TRBV10-3; 8 nucleotides match TRBD2. Germline V CDR1 and CDR2: ENHRY, SYGVKD. Trimming at V came to 0 bases and at J to 5 bases, leaving 9 bases not matched to a gene. The CDR3 length is 16 residues. The CDR3 reads CAISESASGSLDEQYF. The CDR3 DNA reads TGTGCCATCAGTGAGTCGGCCAGCGGGAGCCTTGACGAGCAGTACTTC.

The chain is built from TRBV21-1 and TRBJ1-3; the table gives TRBD1 as D, unverified against the DNA. TRBV21-1 represents a pseudogene. The CDR3 is 16 amino acids. The CDR3 DNA follows: TGTGCCAGCAGCAGTGGACAGCCGAGCTCTGAAAACACCATATATTTT. It encodes CASSSGQPSSENTIYF.

The chain employs TRBV7-9 and TRBJ2-3, with a tentative D call TRBD1 (6 bases). This CDR3 is built from 14 residues. V was trimmed by 5 bases and J by 5 bases, leaving 14 bases between them. CDR1 is SEHNR, CDR2 FQNEAQ, per germline (reference sequence). The CDR3 protein is CASSQYQGRDTQYF. CDR3 bases: TGTGCCAGCAGCCAATATCAGGGGAGAGATACGCAGTATTTT.

The CDR3, as DNA: TGTGCCAGCAGCGTAGCGCCCGGGTCTGGAAACACCATATATTTT. It specifies CASSVAPGSGNTIYF. This rearrangement joins TRBV9 to TRBJ1-3; D is unresolved. Per the germline V gene, CDR1 is SGDLS and CDR2 is YYNGEE. The ends were cut back, 0 bases at V and 1 base at J, with 8 bases in the middle. The CDR3 length is 15 residues.

This clone was seen a handful of times. The rearrangement links TRBV4-3 to TRBJ1-1; maybe TRBD1 (6 bases). This CDR3 has 15 amino acids. Germline V gene lookup returns CDR1 LGHNA and CDR2 YSLEER. Trimming pared 2 bases from V and 6 bases from J, leaving 16 bases between. The CDR3 loop reads CASSQPGVTSSEAFF. The CDR3 DNA sequence: TGCGCCAGCAGCCAACCAGGGGTTACTTCGTCTGAAGCTTTCTTT.

V and J are TRBV24-1 and TRBJ1-5; 8 bases line up with TRBD1. CDR1 KGHDR and CDR2 SFDVKD come from the germline V gene. The CDR3 is 16 amino acids. Unmatched junction bases numbered 7, after V lost 3 bases and J lost 4 bases. The CDR3 region has the DNA TGTGCCACCAGTGATGGGGGCAGGGGGCGGAATCAGCCCCAGCATTTT. It encodes CATSDGGRGRNQPQHF.

The genes are TRBV6-5 and TRBJ2-7; TRBD2 might be the D (5 bases). The germline V and J ends were trimmed by 8 bases and 7 bases, with 18 bases remaining between them. The length of the CDR3 is 13 residues. CDR1 is MNHEY, CDR2 SVGAGI, per germline. CDR3 DNA sequence: TGTGCCAGCTTGAATCTACTATCGGGGGAGCAGTACTTC. Translation gives CASLNLLSGEQYF.

This clone was observed many times. The CDR3 coding sequence is TGTGCCAGCAGTGCGGGACATAGTAATGAAAAACTGTTTTTT. The encoded protein is CASSAGHSNEKLFF. The chain couples TRBV25-1 to TRBJ1-4, with D tentatively TRBD1 (6 bases). V was cut by 4 bases and J by 4 bases, with 10 bases left in between. The CDR3 spans 14 residues. Germline-derived CDR1 and CDR2 are MGHDK and SYGVNS.

The V and J genes are TRBV24-1 and TRBJ1-1, with TRBD1 as a possible D gene (6 bases). In germline, CDR1 is KGHDR, CDR2 SFDVKD. This CDR3 spans 14 amino acids. V lost 9 bases and J lost 5, with 18 bases in between. Here the CDR3 reads CATATAGGGTEAFF. The CDR3, as DNA: TGTGCCACCGCTACCGCGGGGGGCGGTACTGAAGCTTTCTTT.

This chain joins TRBV6-6 and TRBJ1-1; TRBD1 matches at 7 bases. The ends lost 2 bases at V and 5 bases at J; junction bases unmatched: 8. The V gene's germline CDR1 is MNHNY and CDR2 SVGAGI (reference sequence). CDR3 length: 15 amino acids. CDR3 bases: TGTGCCAGCAGTTACGACGGACAGGCTGGGACTGAAGCTTTCTTT. Its protein is CASSYDGQAGTEAFF.